The rows below give T cell receptor beta chains drawn from one sample of a study of blood T cell repertoires in COVID-19. TCRdb's table, derived via immunoSEQ multiplex PCR, lists solely in-frame clones and lacks some. The profile covers about 250,000 clones, with nearly 90% appearing a single time and roughly 3.1% taken by the ten largest. The sample comprised peripheral blood. All receptors come from a man aged 18 to 30 with active or convalescent COVID-19. Each CDR3 is given with its conserved first and last residue. The D gene is left open where the match is weak. A row's size may be missing; if present it is once, few, many or a size class.

v_call	d_call	j_call	clone_size	cdr3_aa	cdr3_nt
TRBV2	TRBD2	TRBJ2-3	.	CASFTSGRSDTQYF	TGTGCCAGCTTCACTAGCGGGAGGTCAGATACGCAGTATTTT
TRBV6-4	.	TRBJ2-2	.	CASRAGPNTGELFF	TGTGCCAGCAGAGCGGGTCCGAACACCGGGGAGCTGTTTTTT
TRBV9	.	TRBJ2-1	.	CASSDPLTEEQFF	TGTGCCAGCAGCGACCCCCTGACGGAGGAGCAGTTCTTC
TRBV3-1/TRBV3-2	.	TRBJ1-5	.	CASSSSEGNQPQHF	TGTGCCAGCAGCTCCTCTGAGGGCAATCAGCCCCAGCATTTT
TRBV13	TRBD2	TRBJ2-7	.	CASSITRLAVSYEQYF	TGTGCCAGCAGCATCACGCGACTAGCGGTATCCTACGAGCAGTACTTC
TRBV10-3	.	TRBJ1-2	once	CAIRMRVDYGYTF	TGTGCCATCAGAATGCGGGTAGACTATGGCTACACCTTC
TRBV27	TRBD1	TRBJ1-2	.	CASSPRTGNRYGYTF	TGTGCCAGCAGTCCTCGGACAGGCAACAGATATGGCTACACCTTC
TRBV20-1	.	TRBJ1-6	.	CSASPQATPLHF	TGCAGTGCTAGTCCCCAGGCGACACCCCTCCACTTT
TRBV20-1	.	TRBJ1-1	.	CSASLSVGAGAFF	TGCAGTGCTAGTCTCTCGGTAGGGGCTGGAGCTTTCTTT
TRBV29-1	.	TRBJ1-1	.	CSAGGGAGNTEAFF	TGCAGCGCCGGGGGAGGGGCAGGTAACACTGAAGCTTTCTTT
TRBV5-4	TRBD2	TRBJ2-2	.	CASSLAASGGARTGELFF	TGTGCCAGCAGCTTGGCTGCGAGCGGGGGGGCCAGGACCGGGGAGCTGTTTTTT
TRBV3-1/TRBV3-2	TRBD1	TRBJ1-2	.	CASSARDRGSGYTF	TGTGCCAGCAGCGCACGGGACAGGGGGTCGGGCTACACCTTC
TRBV7-4	.	TRBJ1-4	.	CASTLPATNEKLFF	TGTGCCAGCACCCTCCCGGCAACTAATGAAAAACTGTTTTTT
TRBV28	TRBD1	TRBJ1-2	.	CASSFSGTGLYYGYTF	TGTGCCAGCAGTTTTTCCGGGACAGGGCTCTACTATGGCTACACCTTC
TRBV12-3/TRBV12-4	.	TRBJ1-5	few	CASSLGQEQPQHF	TGTGCCAGCAGTTTAGGACAGGAACAGCCCCAGCATTTT
TRBV7-2	TRBD1	TRBJ1-2	.	CASRSGGGYGYTF	TGTGCCAGCAGATCAGGGGGCGGCTATGGCTACACCTTC
TRBV7-7	TRBD2	TRBJ2-5	.	CASSQTSGGQGTQYF	TGTGCCAGCAGCCAGACTAGCGGGGGCCAGGGGACCCAGTACTTC
TRBV28	.	TRBJ2-7	.	CASIRAINGGEQYF	TGTGCCAGCATCCGGGCTATTAACGGGGGCGAGCAGTACTTC
TRBV28	.	TRBJ1-1	.	CASSPLRENTEAFF	TGTGCCAGCAGTCCCCTCCGGGAGAACACTGAAGCTTTCTTT
TRBV29-1	.	TRBJ2-7	.	CSAKDRHRLYGSYEQYF	TGCAGCGCCAAAGACAGGCATCGGCTCTATGGATCCTACGAGCAGTACTTC
TRBV6-5	TRBD1	TRBJ1-6	.	CASSRTGLRYLLHF	TGTGCCAGCAGTCGGACAGGTCTTCGTTATCTCCTCCACTTT
TRBV6-1	TRBD1	TRBJ1-2	.	CASSEGQLYGYTF	TGTGCCAGCAGTGAGGGACAGCTCTATGGCTACACCTTC
TRBV28	.	TRBJ1-5	.	CASSLGGGSNQPQHF	TGTGCCAGCAGTTTGGGGGGGGGTAGCAATCAGCCCCAGCATTTT
TRBV20-1	.	TRBJ2-7	once	CSASGPPSRGYEQYF	TGCAGTGCTAGTGGGCCCCCAAGTAGAGGCTACGAGCAGTACTTC
TRBV6-2/TRBV6-3	TRBD2	TRBJ2-2	.	CASSNDKGLADTGELFF	TGTGCCAGCAGTAACGATAAGGGACTAGCGGACACCGGGGAGCTGTTTTTT
TRBV7-2	TRBD2	TRBJ2-7	.	CASRYSTTSGAYEQYF	TGTGCCAGCAGATATAGTACGACTAGCGGGGCCTACGAGCAGTACTTC
TRBV5-1	.	TRBJ1-1	once	CASSLDSLLNTEAFF	TGCGCCAGCAGCTTGGACAGCCTCCTGAACACTGAAGCTTTCTTT
TRBV9	.	TRBJ2-2	few	CASSVNEVTGTGELFF	TGTGCCAGCAGCGTAAACGAGGTGACGGGCACCGGGGAGCTGTTTTTT
TRBV5-1	TRBD1	TRBJ1-6	.	CASSLGQGVGGNSPLHF	TGCGCCAGCAGCTTGGGACAGGGAGTAGGGGGTAATTCACCCCTCCACTTT
TRBV5-1	.	TRBJ1-1	.	CASSRHLGGADEAFF	TGCGCCAGCAGTAGGCATCTCGGGGGGGCAGATGAAGCTTTCTTT
TRBV18	.	TRBJ1-4	.	CASSPPGANEKLFF	TGTGCCAGCTCACCACCAGGGGCTAATGAAAAACTGTTTTTT
TRBV3-1/TRBV3-2	TRBD2	TRBJ2-5	.	CASSQAGGIQETQYF	TGTGCCAGCAGCCAAGCGGGGGGGATTCAAGAGACCCAGTACTTC
TRBV18	TRBD1	TRBJ1-6	.	CASTITGQGAGWTPLHF	TGTGCCAGCACCATAACCGGACAGGGGGCGGGATGGACACCCCTCCACTTT
TRBV7-2	TRBD1	TRBJ1-5	.	CASSSGQGGNQPQHF	TGTGCCAGCAGCTCCGGACAGGGCGGCAATCAGCCCCAGCATTTT
TRBV5-6	TRBD1	TRBJ2-5	.	CASSRTGDRETQYF	TGTGCCAGCAGCCGGACAGGGGATCGAGAGACCCAGTACTTC
TRBV5-1	TRBD1	TRBJ1-2	once	CASSPGTGVGYTF	TGCGCCAGCAGCCCCGGGACAGGGGTTGGCTACACCTTC
TRBV6-5	TRBD1	TRBJ2-7	.	CASRPGTGLNEQYF	TGTGCCAGCAGGCCCGGGACAGGGCTCAACGAGCAGTACTTC
TRBV11-2	.	TRBJ2-7	.	CASSLSVSLSSYEQYF	TGTGCCAGCAGCTTGAGCGTTTCGCTTAGCTCCTACGAGCAGTACTTC